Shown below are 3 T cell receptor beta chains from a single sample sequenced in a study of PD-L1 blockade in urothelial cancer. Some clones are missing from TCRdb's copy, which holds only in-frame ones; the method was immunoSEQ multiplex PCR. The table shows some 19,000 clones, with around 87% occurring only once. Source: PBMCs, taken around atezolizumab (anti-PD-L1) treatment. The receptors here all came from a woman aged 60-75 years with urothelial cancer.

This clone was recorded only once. CDR3 bases: TGTGCCAGCACCTCTAGCGGGTCCACCTACAATGAGCAGTTCTTC. Amino acids: CASTSSGSTYNEQFF. This chain joins TRBV9 and TRBJ2-1; 8 nucleotides line up with TRBD2. The V gene end was trimmed by 6 bases and the J gene end by 2 bases; junction bases not matched to a gene: 7. The CDR3 runs to 15 residues. Germline CDR1 reads SGDLS; CDR2 reads YYNGEE.

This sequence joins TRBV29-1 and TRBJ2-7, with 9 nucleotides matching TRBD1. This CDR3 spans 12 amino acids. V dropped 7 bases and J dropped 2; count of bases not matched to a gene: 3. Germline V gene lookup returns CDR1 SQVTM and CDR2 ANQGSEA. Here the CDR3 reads CSAGQGTYEQYF. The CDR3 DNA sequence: TGCAGCGCGGGACAGGGAACCTACGAGCAGTACTTC.

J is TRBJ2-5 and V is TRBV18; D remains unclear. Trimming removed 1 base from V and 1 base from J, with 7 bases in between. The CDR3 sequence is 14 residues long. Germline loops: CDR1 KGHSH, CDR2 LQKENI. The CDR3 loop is CASSPLSGQETQYF. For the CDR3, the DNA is TGTGCCAGCTCACCACTCTCGGGCCAAGAGACCCAGTACTTC.